Here is one TCR beta chain with its context. The antigen remains unidentified. This entry belongs to a study of blood T cells in healthy people across ages. Study results and caveats: Long-lived donors exceeded aged donors in naive CD4+ cells and diversity.

The second PCR ran about 6 to 12 cycles with a sample-barcoded 5' primer and J-beta primers. A 12-random-nucleotide template-switch adaptor tagged each cDNA molecule. TCRdb analysed the 5' RACE reads with MiXCR anew, one entry per CDR3 protein. The sample holds more than 1,000,000 distinct CDR3 sequences, approximately 25% seen once. The CDR3 totals 13 residues. Germline V gives CDR1 SGHAT, CDR2 FQNNGV. Isolation yielded PBMCs, at least 7 million per sample, in every case. These data also formed part of another study, on T cells of mothers and their children. From that report: It was related mother-child pairs that showed slightly higher overlap than unrelated pairs, without reaching significance.

The sequence was collected from a girl aged 2-10 years in good health. The chain is built from TRBV11-2 and TRBJ2-5; no firm D call. The J call may be in error: the DNA end matches TRBJ2-1 better. The sequenced material came from blood. The CDR3 spells CASSHELSDEQFF. The CDR3 DNA is TGTGCCAGCAGTCACGAGCTGTCGGATGAGCAGTTCTTC.